Listed below are T cell receptor beta chains from one sample, sequenced in a study of circulating and synovial CD4+ cells in juvenile arthritis. Assay used: immunoSEQ multiplex PCR; TCRdb lists only in-frame clones, some missing. The data show 25,000 to 35,000 clones, just over 90% seen once. Sequenced input: CD4+ T cells from blood. The source is a human donor with juvenile idiopathic arthritis. The CDR3 runs from the conserved cysteine through the conserved F or W. Each record gives: V gene, D gene, clone size, J gene, CDR3 DNA, CDR3 protein. A D gene is named only where the DNA matches it firmly. Clone size is given for some rows only: seen once, a few or many times, or a class if the clone is expanded.

v_call: TRBV30; d_call: TRBD1; clone_size: -; j_call: TRBJ2-3; cdr3_nt: TGTGCCTGGAGATGGGACAGAGATATCACAGATACGCAGTATTTT; cdr3_aa: CAWRWDRDITDTQYF
v_call: TRBV6-6; d_call: -; clone_size: -; j_call: TRBJ1-5; cdr3_nt: TGTGCCAGCAGTTACTGGAGTCAGCCCCAGCATTTT; cdr3_aa: CASSYWSQPQHF
v_call: TRBV14; d_call: TRBD1; clone_size: -; j_call: TRBJ2-7; cdr3_nt: TGCGCCAGCAGCCAAGGCTTGGGACAGGGTTACTACGAGCAGTACTTC; cdr3_aa: CASSQGLGQGYYEQYF
v_call: TRBV5-4; d_call: -; clone_size: -; j_call: TRBJ2-3; cdr3_nt: TGTGCCAGCCGAAGGGGGGGTGATGATACGCAGTATTTT; cdr3_aa: CASRRGGDDTQYF
v_call: TRBV6-6; d_call: -; clone_size: -; j_call: TRBJ2-2; cdr3_nt: TGTGCCAGCAACCCCGGGGAGGTGTCCGGGGAGCTGTTTTTT; cdr3_aa: CASNPGEVSGELFF
v_call: TRBV6-6; d_call: TRBD1; clone_size: -; j_call: TRBJ2-3; cdr3_nt: TGTGCCAGCAGACTGGGACAGTTCACAGATACGCAGTATTTT; cdr3_aa: CASRLGQFTDTQYF
v_call: TRBV10-3; d_call: -; clone_size: -; j_call: TRBJ2-5; cdr3_nt: TGTGCCATCAGTGCGCTAGGGGACTTAGGGGCCCAGTACTTC; cdr3_aa: CAISALGDLGAQYF
v_call: TRBV11-3; d_call: TRBD2; clone_size: once; j_call: TRBJ2-1; cdr3_nt: TGTGCCAGCAGCTTAGATAGCCGGGAGGGCCGGAATGAGCAGTTCTTC; cdr3_aa: CASSLDSREGRNEQFF
v_call: TRBV14; d_call: -; clone_size: -; j_call: TRBJ2-1; cdr3_nt: TGTGCCAGCAGCCGAGTACAGGGCAGCTCCTACAATGAGCAGTTCTTC; cdr3_aa: CASSRVQGSSYNEQFF
v_call: TRBV5-3; d_call: TRBD1; clone_size: -; j_call: TRBJ1-5; cdr3_nt: TGTGCCAGAAGCTCAAAGACAGGGAAAGGTAATCAGCCCCAGCATTTT; cdr3_aa: CARSSKTGKGNQPQHF
v_call: TRBV15; d_call: -; clone_size: once; j_call: TRBJ2-5; cdr3_nt: TGTGCCACCAGCATTCTCTCAGAGACCCAGTACTTC; cdr3_aa: CATSILSETQYF
v_call: TRBV28; d_call: TRBD1; clone_size: -; j_call: TRBJ1-4; cdr3_nt: TGTGCCAGCAGTTTATGGGTTCGGACAGGGGTAAACGAAAAACTGTTTTTT; cdr3_aa: CASSLWVRTGVNEKLFF
v_call: TRBV28; d_call: -; clone_size: -; j_call: TRBJ1-6; cdr3_nt: TGTGCCAGCAGTTTGCACGGGAACCCTCATAATTCCCCCCTCCACTTT; cdr3_aa: CASSLHGNPHNSPLHF
v_call: TRBV5-1; d_call: -; clone_size: -; j_call: TRBJ1-4; cdr3_nt: TGCGCCAGCAGCTTGGATGGTCAGGGCACCAGAAAACTGTTTTTT; cdr3_aa: CASSLDGQGTRKLFF
v_call: TRBV7-9; d_call: -; clone_size: -; j_call: TRBJ2-1; cdr3_nt: TGTGCCAGCAGCTTAGACAGGGCTGGCTACAATGAGCAGTTCTTC; cdr3_aa: CASSLDRAGYNEQFF